These 28 T cell receptor beta chains came from one sample sequenced in a study of response to subunit inactivated influenza vaccine. Each CDR3 protein gets one entry after TCRdb re-called the RT-PCR reads with MiXCR. The repertoire consists of about 800,000 distinct CDR3 sequences, with approximately 22% occurring once and the leading ten covering approximately 10%. Sequences were derived from PBMCs from blood, sampled less than 6 days after vaccination. These receptors all stem from a middle-aged man who received an inactivated influenza vaccine.

This clonotype appeared a few times. The genes are TRBV6-2 or TRBV6-3 and TRBJ1-5; 9 bases align to TRBD1. The CDR3 totals 16 residues. V gave up 5 bases and J gave up 8 bases; unmatched junction bases: 13. Germline CDR1 and CDR2: MNHEY and SVGEGT. The DNA of the CDR3 is TGTGCCAGCAGTCACCGACCGGGACAGGGTCTGGAGCCCCAGCATTTT. Protein: CASSHRPGQGLEPQHF.

The rearrangement links TRBV21-1 to TRBJ2-7; no check of the table's D call, TRBD1, against the DNA was made. TRBV21-1 corresponds to a pseudogene. This CDR3 region has 12 residues. The CDR3 bases are TGTGCCAGCAGCGCACTCCTAAGGGGGCAGTACTTC. Its translation: CASSALLRGQYF.

For the CDR3, the DNA is TGTGCCAGCAGTGCTGACTTAGGCAGGACTGAAGCTTTCTTT. Translating gives CASSADLGRTEAFF. The V gene is TRBV12-3 or TRBV12-4, the J gene TRBJ1-1; unclear D gene. The germline V and J ends were trimmed by 5 bases and 5 bases, with 15 bases remaining between them. The CDR3 sequence is 14 residues long.

Only a few counts were recorded for this clonotype. The chain employs TRBV5-5 and TRBJ2-5; perhaps TRBD2 as D (5 bases). Deletions cut 4 bases from V and 4 bases from J, with 14 bases between. The CDR3 spans 14 residues. The germline CDR1 and CDR2 sequences are SGHKS and YYEKEE (reference sequence). CDR3 protein: CASSEGQRLETQYF. The CDR3 DNA is TGTGCCAGCAGCGAGGGCCAGCGTTTAGAGACCCAGTACTTC.

About this clonotype: The germline gene is not matched at one end of the junction; a read error may be the cause. V usage is TRBV15 and J usage is TRBJ1-1; TRBD1 aligns across 7 bases. The CDR3 runs to 16 residues. Germline lookup yields CDR1 LNHNV and CDR2 YYDKDF (reference sequence). CDR3 nucleotide sequence: TGTGCCACCAGCTACAGGACAGGTGGCCTGAACACTGAACCTTTCTTT. Translation gives CATSYRTGGLNTEPFF. The entire variable domain, with the rest obtained from reference TRBV15 and TRBJ1-1, is as follows: DAMVIQNPRYQVTQFGKPVTLSCSQTLNHNVMYWYQQKSSQAPKLLFHYYDKDFNNEADTPDNFQSRRPNTSFCFLDIRSPGLGDTAMYLCATSYRTGGLNTEPFFGQGTRLTVV.

This chain connects TRBV28 to TRBJ2-1, with TRBD2 identical over 13 bases. This CDR3 region has 17 residues. Germline lookup yields CDR1 MDHEN and CDR2 SYDVKM. V lost 5 bases to trimming and J lost 2 bases; unmatched junction nucleotides: 6. CDR3 amino acids: CASSAWTSGRPYNEQFF. In nucleotides, the CDR3 is TGTGCCAGCAGTGCCTGGACTAGCGGGAGACCCTACAATGAGCAGTTCTTC.

In its sample, this clonotype was seen many times. The chain has TRBV4-2 and TRBJ2-3; tentatively, D is TRBD1 (5 bases). Germline CDR1 LGHNA, CDR2 YNFKEQ. The CDR3 runs to 15 residues. V was clipped by 3 bases and J by 2 bases, with 12 bases between them. The CDR3, as DNA: TGTGCCAGCAGCCAGACACAGGAGTCCACAGATACGCAGTATTTT. Translated: CASSQTQESTDTQYF.

This chain joins TRBV20-1 and TRBJ2-1, with TRBD1 as a possible D gene (5 bases). Germline CDR1 DFQATT, CDR2 SNEGSKA (reference sequence). Between the trimmed V and J ends, which lost 0 bases and 0 bases, there was a span of 12 bases. This CDR3 contains 16 residues. CDR3 sequence reads: CSARDIQEYSYNEQFF. CDR3 bases: TGCAGTGCTAGAGACATACAGGAATACTCCTACAATGAGCAGTTCTTC.

This clonotype has more than one count but fewer than ten. V usage is TRBV3-1 and J usage is TRBJ1-5; maybe TRBD1 (5 bases). Germline V gene sequence: CDR1 LGHDT, CDR2 YNNKEL (reference sequence). Trimming removed 1 base at V and 0 bases at J, with 10 bases between. The CDR3 runs to 16 residues. CDR3 in DNA: TGTGCCAGCAGCCAAGGGTGGGACCGTAGCAATCAGCCCCAGCATTTT. Protein: CASSQGWDRSNQPQHF.

The table lists this clonotype with a few counts. The CDR3 bases are TGTGCCAGCAGTTACGCCGAGACTAGCACAGATACGCAGTATTTT. Its protein is CASSYAETSTDTQYF. The gene calls are TRBV6-2 or TRBV6-3 and TRBJ2-3; no clear D. Germline V gives CDR1 MNHEY, CDR2 SVGEGT. This CDR3 has 15 residues. Trimming removed 2 bases from V and 0 bases from J, with 9 bases in between.

The chain couples TRBV6-2 or TRBV6-3 to TRBJ2-1, with no clear D. The CDR3 consists of 16 residues. Trimming removed 6 bases from V and 0 bases from J, with 15 bases in between. The germline V gene encodes CDR1 MNHEY and CDR2 SVGEGT. This CDR3 is CASRKGKTGSYNEQFF. For the CDR3, the DNA is TGTGCCAGCAGGAAAGGAAAGACGGGCTCCTACAATGAGCAGTTCTTC.

The chain has TRBV12-2 and TRBJ1-4; TRBD1 is the table's D call, not checked against the DNA. TRBV12-2 is deemed a pseudogene. The CDR3 has 17 amino acids. CDR3 coding DNA: TGTGCAAGTCGCTTAGCGTCAGGGGCAGGGGAAGCTGAAAAACTGTTTTTT. Encoded protein: CASRLASGAGEAEKLFF.

This clonotype was detected a few times. The chain couples TRBV6-2 or TRBV6-3 to TRBJ2-7; possibly TRBD1 or TRBD2 for D (5 bases each). This CDR3 has 15 amino acids. CDR1 and CDR2 (germline): MNHEY, SVGEGT. V was pared by 4 bases and J by 5 bases, with 18 bases between. CDR3 sequence: CASSSPGWWGNEQYF. The CDR3 nucleotides are TGTGCCAGCAGTTCACCGGGATGGTGGGGGAACGAGCAGTACTTC.

J is TRBJ1-1 and V is TRBV30; D is unresolved. The CDR3 consists of 14 residues. Germline V lookup: CDR1 GTSNPN, CDR2 SVGIG (reference sequence). Trimming left V 1 base short and J 2 bases short, with 11 bases between. The CDR3 nucleotides are TGTGCCTGGAGTGATAGCCCCCGAAACACTGAAGCTTTCTTT. This encodes CAWSDSPRNTEAFF.

The chain has TRBV28 and TRBJ2-7; D unresolved. Trimming removed 8 bases at V and 3 bases at J, with 8 bases between. Germline V CDR1 and CDR2: MDHEN, SYDVKM. The CDR3 runs 11 residues. The CDR3 protein is CASGPNYEQYF. CDR3 bases: TGTGCCAGCGGACCAAACTACGAGCAGTACTTC. Filled out from reference TRBV28 and TRBJ2-7, the complete variable domain reads DVKVTQSSRYLVKRTGEKVFLECVQDMDHENMFWYRQDPGLGLRLIYFSYDVKMKEKGDIPEGYSVSREKKERFSLILESASTNQTSMYLCASGPNYEQYFGPGTRLTVT.

The rearrangement uses TRBV12-3 or TRBV12-4 and TRBJ2-2; maybe TRBD2 (6 bases). The V gene lost 6 bases and the J gene lost 7 bases, with 9 bases spanning the gap. CDR3 length: 12 amino acids. The CDR3 region has the DNA TGTGCCAGCAGGGAGGGGATCGGGGAGCTGTTTTTT. Its protein product is CASREGIGELFF.

This clonotype has just a few counts. This rearrangement joins TRBV5-1 to TRBJ1-4, with D perhaps TRBD1 (5 bases). The CDR3 covers 14 residues. Germline V gene data show CDR1 as SGHRS and CDR2 as YFSETQ. Deletions cut 4 bases from V and 6 bases from J, with 13 bases between. CDR3 residues: CASSSRASDEKLFF. As DNA, the CDR3 is TGCGCCAGCAGCAGCAGGGCGTCGGATGAAAAACTGTTTTTT.

The V gene is TRBV10-3, the J gene TRBJ2-2, with D possibly matching TRBD2 (5 bases). Germline-derived CDR1 and CDR2 are ENHRY and SYGVKD. V lost 0 bases and J lost 5, with 13 bases in between. The CDR3 spans 16 residues. This chain's CDR3 is CAISESNPGMTGELFF. The CDR3, as DNA: TGTGCCATCAGTGAGTCTAATCCGGGGATGACCGGGGAGCTGTTTTTT.

The chain recombines TRBV29-1 with TRBJ2-5; TRBD2 matches at 7 bases. The CDR3 is made up of 14 amino acids. The junction had 9 bases not matched to a gene; V was cut back by 4 bases and J by 4 bases. Germline V CDR1 and CDR2: SQVTM, ANQGSEA. The chain's CDR3 is CSVGDYFLGETQYF. In DNA form, the CDR3 reads TGCAGCGTTGGGGACTACTTCCTCGGAGAGACCCAGTACTTC.

This clonotype was counted many times. This sequence joins TRBV12-3 or TRBV12-4 and TRBJ2-3; 10 nucleotides line up with TRBD2. The CDR3 is 14 residues long. V gave up 5 bases and J gave up 4 bases; unmatched junction bases: 3. CDR3 coding DNA: TGTGCCAGCAGTCTCGGACTAGCGGCAGATACGCAGTATTTT. Translation gives CASSLGLAADTQYF.

This clonotype was seen a few times. This chain uses TRBV29-1 with TRBJ2-5, with D uncertain. Germline V gives CDR1 SQVTM, CDR2 ANQGSEA. This CDR3 is 12 amino acids long. Trimming took off 6 bases at V and 4 bases at J, with 12 bases between the two ends. CDR3 residues: CSVARTPETQYF. As DNA, the CDR3 is TGCAGCGTCGCGCGAACCCCAGAGACCCAGTACTTC.

This clonotype was counted a few times. The chain employs TRBV6-2 or TRBV6-3 and TRBJ2-2; 8 bases are shared with TRBD1. Per germline, CDR1 MNHEY and CDR2 SVGEGT. After removal of 6 bases from V and 6 bases from J, the junction contained 6 bases not matched to a gene. The CDR3 totals 14 residues. Here the CDR3 reads CASRPDRVAGELFF. CDR3 DNA: TGTGCCAGCAGACCGGACAGGGTGGCCGGGGAGCTGTTTTTT.

This chain's CDR3 is CASRRARYGGSGANVLTF. Written as DNA, the CDR3 is TGTGCCAGCAGGCGGGCGCGGTACGGTGGCTCTGGGGCCAACGTCCTGACTTTC. This chain connects TRBV12-3 or TRBV12-4 to TRBJ2-6, with D tentatively TRBD2 (5 bases). Between the trimmed V and J ends, which lost 6 bases and 0 bases, there was a span of 18 bases. The CDR3 is made up of 18 amino acids.

This clonotype occurred a few times. V and J are TRBV29-1 and TRBJ2-3; 12 bases are a match to TRBD2. Per germline, CDR1 SQVTM and CDR2 ANQGSEA. J was trimmed by 5 bases and V by 7 bases; bases with no gene match: 7. The CDR3 loop spans 14 amino acids. CDR3 sequence reads: CSGASGGARDTQYF. CDR3 nucleotide sequence: TGCAGCGGGGCTAGCGGGGGGGCGAGAGATACGCAGTATTTT.

The J gene is TRBJ2-2, the V gene TRBV5-1; unclear D gene. Trimming removed 0 bases at V and 4 bases at J, with 13 bases between. The CDR3 runs to 16 residues. Looked up from germline, CDR1 is SGHRS and CDR2 is YFSETQ. The CDR3 loop reads CASSLEIRVGTGELFF. The CDR3, as DNA: TGCGCCAGCAGCTTGGAAATTCGGGTTGGCACCGGGGAGCTGTTTTTT.

This rearrangement joins TRBV6-2 or TRBV6-3 to TRBJ2-1; 10 bases agree with TRBD2. From germline, CDR1 is MNHEY and CDR2 SVGEGT. V gave up 4 bases and J gave up 0 bases; unmatched junction bases: 15. This CDR3 is 20 amino acids long. CDR3: CASSSPGRTSGISSYNEQFF. As DNA, the CDR3 is TGTGCCAGCAGTTCCCCCGGGCGGACTAGCGGAATTAGCTCCTACAATGAGCAGTTCTTC.

There are a few counts of this clonotype. The CDR3 sequence is CASSPSPEETQYF. DNA of the CDR3: TGTGCCAGCAGCCCCAGCCCAGAAGAGACCCAGTACTTC. The chain has TRBV9 and TRBJ2-5; D is unclear. V lost 4 bases and J lost 3, with 10 bases in between. This CDR3 spans 13 amino acids. The germline V gene encodes CDR1 SGDLS and CDR2 YYNGEE. Full variable domain (missing parts from reference TRBV9 and TRBJ2-5): DSGVTQTPKHLITATGQRVTLRCSPRSGDLSVYWYQQSLDQGLQFLIQYYNGEERAKGNILERFSAQQFPDLHSELNLSSLELGDSALYFCASSPSPEETQYFGPGTRLLVL.

The genes are TRBV7-7 and TRBJ2-1, with TRBD2 matching 12 bases. There are 18 residues in the CDR3. J was trimmed by 5 bases and V by 5 bases; bases with no gene match: 13. CDR1 SSHAT and CDR2 FNYEAQ come from the germline V gene (reference sequence). The CDR3 here is CASSPGPPWTSGDNEQFF. The CDR3 DNA is TGTGCCAGCAGCCCCGGCCCCCCTTGGACTAGCGGGGACAATGAGCAGTTCTTC.